The text below deals with one TCR beta chain. Its antigen is unidentified. CDR3 length: 15 residues. V lost 6 bases and J 0 bases, leaving 12 bases between the germline ends. Germline CDR1 SGHRS, CDR2 YFSETQ. A marrow graft followed busulfan-fludarabine conditioning, with cyclophosphamide on days +3 and +4. Some clones are missing from TCRdb's copy, which holds only in-frame ones; the method was immunoSEQ multiplex PCR. The sample consists of 15,000 to 20,000 clones, around 94% of them appearing once. This entry comes from a study of T cells after posttransplantation cyclophosphamide. Study results and caveats: Tissue-infiltrating T cells from skin or gut overlapped little with blood T cells. Recipient CMV seropositivity and CMV reactivation strongly tracked TRB clonality. Donor CD8+ memory clones often dominated recipient blood repertoires at later times.

This sequence was found in a male patient between 60 and 69 years old who received an allogeneic stem cell transplant from a related donor and was CMV-positive. The graft donor may account for some of the T cells. The chain employs TRBV5-1 and TRBJ1-4, with D possibly matching TRBD1 (5 bases). The starting material was CD4+ T cells sorted from blood, obtained after allogeneic stem cell transplant with posttransplant cyclophosphamide. CDR3 loop: CASKKEGSTNEKLFF. The DNA for the CDR3 is TGCGCCAGCAAAAAGGAGGGGTCAACTAATGAAAAACTGTTTTTT. The complete variable domain, with remaining parts taken from reference TRBV5-1 and TRBJ1-4, reads KAGVTQTPRYLIKTRGQQVTLSCSPISGHRSVSWYQQTPGQGLQFLFEYFSETQRNKGNFPGRFSGRQFSNSRSEMNVSTLELGDSALYLCASKKEGSTNEKLFFGSGTQLSVL.